A single sample is the source of the 17 T cell receptor beta chains below, sequenced in a study of blood T cell repertoires in COVID-19. Clones were read by immunoSEQ multiplex PCR, and TCRdb kept only the in-frame ones, dropping some. This sample has over 200,000 clones; 85% occur once, and the top ten carry approximately 19%. The sequenced sample consisted of PBMCs or T cells enriched from blood (not recorded which). These receptors originate from a man aged 35 to 55 who had recovered from COVID-19.

The chain joins TRBV28 to TRBJ1-1; D call uncertain. Germline V gene sequence: CDR1 MDHEN, CDR2 SYDVKM. V shed 7 bases and J shed 3 bases, with 9 bases lying between them. CDR3 size: 12 residues. CDR3 loop: CASTERDTEAFF. The CDR3 region has the DNA TGTGCCAGCACCGAACGGGACACTGAAGCTTTCTTT.

The chain uses TRBV5-1 and TRBJ2-5, with TRBD1 as a possible D gene (8 bases). In germline, CDR1 is SGHRS, CDR2 YFSETQ. This CDR3 comprises 15 residues. V dropped 0 bases and J dropped 5 bases, with 14 bases sitting between them. The CDR3 protein is CASSLVGQGGETQYF. In nucleotides, the CDR3 is TGCGCCAGCAGCTTGGTAGGACAGGGAGGGGAGACCCAGTACTTC. Complete variable domain (other parts from reference TRBV5-1 and TRBJ2-5): KAGVTQTPRYLIKTRGQQVTLSCSPISGHRSVSWYQQTPGQGLQFLFEYFSETQRNKGNFPGRFSGRQFSNSRSEMNVSTLELGDSALYLCASSLVGQGGETQYFGPGTRLLVL.

The genes are TRBV20-1 and TRBJ2-7; D is unresolved. The CDR3 is 11 residues long. The V and J ends lost 4 bases and 6 bases respectively, with 10 bases between them. Looked up from germline, CDR1 is DFQATT and CDR2 is SNEGSKA (reference sequence). As DNA, the CDR3 is TGCAGTGCTACGAAATCGGGCGAGCAGTACTTC. It specifies CSATKSGEQYF.

V gene TRBV6-2 or TRBV6-3 combines with J gene TRBJ2-7; D is perhaps TRBD2 (5 bases). Trimming took off 0 bases at V and 7 bases at J, with 10 bases between the two ends. This CDR3 has 13 residues. From germline, CDR1 is MNHEY and CDR2 SVGEGT. The CDR3 bases are TGTGCCAGCAGTTACTCGTTGCGGGTAGAGCAGTACTTC. Amino acids: CASSYSLRVEQYF.

The rearrangement links TRBV28 to TRBJ2-7, with D possibly TRBD1 on 5 matching bases. This CDR3 contains 12 residues. The germline V gene has CDR1 MDHEN and CDR2 SYDVKM. Trimming left V 10 bases short and J 0 bases short, with 10 bases between. The CDR3 bases are TGTGCCACCGTGGGGCCCTCCTACGAGCAGTACTTC. Protein: CATVGPSYEQYF.

Notes on this clone: One base away lies a much larger clone, so this may be a sequencing read error. The V call is TRBV21-1, the J call TRBJ2-2; TRBD1 was called by the table and not checked on the DNA. TRBV21-1 is annotated as a pseudogene. The CDR3 length is 16 residues. DNA for the CDR3: TGTGCCAGCAGCAAAGTTGAGAACAGATACCCCGGGGAGCTGTTTTTT. It is translated as CASSKVENRYPGELFF.

V gene TRBV11-3 combines with J gene TRBJ2-2, with a tentative D call TRBD1 (6 bases). Germline V lookup: CDR1 SGHNT, CDR2 YENEEA. Trimming cost V 0 bases and J 4 bases, with 12 bases left between them. The CDR3 has 16 amino acids. The CDR3, as DNA: TGTGCCAGCAGCTTAGATTGGGGCAGGGGCACCGGGGAGCTGTTTTTT. Translated: CASSLDWGRGTGELFF.

J is TRBJ2-3 and V is TRBV6-5; no definite D call. The germline gives CDR1 MNHEY, CDR2 SVGAGI. V lost 3 bases to trimming and J lost 6 bases, with 10 bases between them. There are 13 residues in the CDR3. The CDR3 DNA reads as TGTGCCAGCAGTTATGAGTCGTATGATACGCAGTATTTT. This encodes CASSYESYDTQYF.

The chain carries TRBV27 and TRBJ2-7; 8 bases agree with TRBD1. The junction had 13 bases not matched to a gene; V was cut back by 5 bases and J by 4 bases. The CDR3 runs 16 residues. Germline V gene sequence: CDR1 MNHEY, CDR2 SMNVEV (reference sequence). This CDR3 reads CASSPRGRDRPYEQYF. The CDR3 coding sequence is TGTGCCAGCAGTCCACGAGGAAGGGACAGGCCATACGAGCAGTACTTC.

The rearrangement links TRBV3-1 (or the pseudogene TRBV3-2) to TRBJ2-7; tentatively, D is TRBD2 (5 bases). Germline values: CDR1 LGHDT, CDR2 YNNKEL (reference sequence). Trimming removed 4 bases at V and 0 bases at J, with 10 bases between. The CDR3 is 14 residues long. The DNA of the CDR3 is TGTGCCAGCAGCCGTTCCGGGATCTCCTACGAGCAGTACTTC. It is translated as CASSRSGISYEQYF.

This clone was counted a single time. The chain links TRBV18 to TRBJ2-7, with 9 bases lining up with TRBD1. The CDR3 extends over 15 amino acids. The V segment lost 3 bases and the J segment 3 bases; nucleotides outside the gene matches: 6. Germline V gives CDR1 KGHSH, CDR2 LQKENI. The CDR3 coding sequence is TGTGCCAGCTCACCTACCCCGGGACAGGGCTACGAGCAGTACTTC. Translating it yields CASSPTPGQGYEQYF.

The chain couples TRBV5-4 to TRBJ1-1; 7 bases are a match to TRBD1. The CDR3 is 16 amino acids. V dropped 5 bases and J dropped 0; count of bases not matched to a gene: 10. Germline V gene lookup returns CDR1 SGHNT and CDR2 YYREEE (reference sequence). CDR3 sequence reads: CASSPGQNIMNTEAFF. The DNA for the CDR3 is TGTGCCAGCAGTCCGGGACAGAACATCATGAACACTGAAGCTTTCTTT.

The chain is built from TRBV6-5 and TRBJ2-7; TRBD1 matches at 8 bases. Germline lookup yields CDR1 MNHEY and CDR2 SVGAGI. The CDR3 length is 15 residues. The V segment lost 2 bases and the J segment 7 bases; nucleotides outside the gene matches: 10. CDR3 bases: TGTGCCAGCAGTTACACCGACAGGGGAGAGAGGGAGCAGTACTTC. Amino acids: CASSYTDRGEREQYF.

This sequence joins TRBV9 and TRBJ2-1; TRBD1 is a possible D gene (5 bases). The V gene's germline CDR1 is SGDLS and CDR2 YYNGEE. The V and J ends lost 4 bases and 7 bases respectively, with 12 bases between them. The CDR3 totals 13 residues. This CDR3 reads CASSLNRRNEQFF. DNA of the CDR3: TGTGCCAGCAGCCTCAACAGGCGGAATGAGCAGTTCTTC.

The chain recombines TRBV2 with TRBJ2-5; D is ambiguous. Trimming stripped 9 bases from V and 3 bases from J, with 8 bases between. The CDR3 has 11 amino acids. The germline V gene has CDR1 SNHLY and CDR2 FYNNEI. This chain's CDR3 is CASRTEETQYF. The DNA of the CDR3 is TGTGCCAGTCGAACGGAAGAGACCCAGTACTTC.

This chain links TRBV5-1 with TRBJ2-7; possible D gene TRBD1, 6 bases. With 4 bases removed from V and 5 bases from J, the gap between germline ends came to 16 bases. The germline V gene has CDR1 SGHRS and CDR2 YFSETQ. The CDR3 runs 14 residues. CDR3 sequence: CASSREWAGDEQYF. The CDR3 nucleotides read TGCGCCAGCAGCCGGGAATGGGCAGGGGACGAGCAGTACTTC. The variable domain in full, with the rest retrieved from reference TRBV5-1 and TRBJ2-7, is KAGVTQTPRYLIKTRGQQVTLSCSPISGHRSVSWYQQTPGQGLQFLFEYFSETQRNKGNFPGRFSGRQFSNSRSEMNVSTLELGDSALYLCASSREWAGDEQYFGPGTRLTVT.

This chain links TRBV24-1 with TRBJ2-1; unclear D gene. Germline V gene data show CDR1 as KGHDR and CDR2 as SFDVKD. CDR3 length: 14 residues. Trimming pared 3 bases from V and 7 bases from J, leaving 12 bases between. The CDR3 DNA is TGTGCCACCAGTGATCCCGGGTTTCAGAATGAGCAGTTCTTC. Residues: CATSDPGFQNEQFF.